Shown below are 32 T cell receptor beta chains from a single sample sequenced in a study of cytomegalovirus exposure and HLA in healthy donors (dated by TCRdb to 2016 to 2017). Library preparation employed the immunoSEQ multiplex PCR assay. The multiplex PCR relied on a mix of 60 forward primers for TCR Vbeta segments and 13 reverse primers for TCR Jbeta segments. TCRdb stores this immuneACCESS table with in-frame sequences only. Part of the clones is absent; in the studies checked, under half of the shortfall reflects unresolved V genes, and no reason is known for the rest. Here the sample has some 140,000 clones; 65% to 85% occur a single time. Less than 3.5% of the sample comes from the top ten. Sequencing was carried out using PBMCs. These receptors all come from a young man in good health and CMV-seronegative.

The genes are TRBV4-2 and TRBJ1-1; no clear D gene. CDR3 size: 18 residues. The germline V gene has CDR1 LGHNA and CDR2 YNFKEQ. The germline V and J ends were trimmed by 1 base and 2 bases, with 20 bases remaining between them. CDR3 residues: CASSQVVAGLARNTEAFF. CDR3 DNA: TGTGCCAGCAGCCAAGTGGTCGCGGGTCTGGCGAGAAACACTGAAGCTTTCTTT.

The CDR3 coding sequence is TGTGCCAGCAGCGTATGGTCCGGGGGTAGCACAGATACGCAGTATTTT. Protein product: CASSVWSGGSTDTQYF. The chain employs TRBV9 and TRBJ2-3, with D possibly matching TRBD2 (6 bases). V was trimmed by 1 base and J by 0 bases, leaving 12 bases between them. CDR1 is SGDLS and CDR2 is YYNGEE in the germline V gene. This CDR3 is 16 amino acids long.

This chain uses TRBV4-3 with TRBJ1-6; D possibly corresponds to TRBD1 (5 bases). Trimming took off 0 bases at V and 1 base at J, with 16 bases between the two ends. Germline CDR1 reads LGHNA; CDR2 reads YSLEER. CDR3 length: 19 residues. The CDR3 DNA follows: TGCGCCAGCAGCCAAGATCTTGGAGGGGCAGGGTCCTATAATTCACCCCTCCACTTT. This sequence encodes CASSQDLGGAGSYNSPLHF.

This clone was counted between two and nine times. V usage is TRBV19 and J usage is TRBJ1-1; the D is unclear. V shed 4 bases and J shed 10 bases, with 16 bases lying between them. In germline, CDR1 is LNHDA, CDR2 SQIVND (reference sequence). This CDR3 comprises 13 residues. The DNA of the CDR3 is TGTGCCAGTAGTAGACGAGGGTCTGGACGAGCTTTCTTT. Translated, it gives CASSRRGSGRAFF.

The chain joins TRBV5-1 to TRBJ2-7; D may be TRBD2 (7 bases). The CDR3 consists of 16 residues. Germline CDR1 reads SGHRS; CDR2 reads YFSETQ. Trimming took 6 bases from V and 10 from J, leaving 29 bases between them. The CDR3 here is CASKRGFAGESFTQYF. Here the CDR3 DNA reads TGCGCCAGCAAGAGGGGGTTTGCGGGGGAATCGTTTACCCAGTACTTC.

This clone was seen only a few times. The V call is TRBV28, the J call TRBJ1-6; 8 nucleotides match TRBD1. The germline V gene has CDR1 MDHEN and CDR2 SYDVKM. V trimming: 7 bases; J trimming: 8 bases; junction bases outside the gene matches: 7. This CDR3 is built from 14 residues. DNA of the CDR3: TGTGCCAGCACCTGGACAGGGAAACATTCACCCCTCCACTTT. Its protein is CASTWTGKHSPLHF.

The rearrangement links TRBV9 to TRBJ1-1; a possible D gene is TRBD1 (5 bases). The CDR3 length is 14 residues. Germline V lookup: CDR1 SGDLS, CDR2 YYNGEE. Between the trimmed V and J ends, which lost 5 bases and 5 bases, there was a span of 16 bases. The CDR3 DNA reads TGTGCCAGCAGTGAATTCCCTCAGGGAACTGAAGCTTTCTTT. Its protein product is CASSEFPQGTEAFF.

The gene calls are TRBV10-3 and TRBJ1-3; D unclear. The CDR3 has 14 residues. Per the germline V gene, CDR1 is ENHRY and CDR2 is SYGVKD. The V and J ends lost 6 bases and 4 bases respectively, with 13 bases between them. CDR3 loop: CAIRVSNQGNTIYF. Here the CDR3 DNA reads TGTGCCATCAGGGTCAGTAATCAAGGAAACACCATATATTTT.

Only one count was recorded for this clone. J is TRBJ2-5 and V is TRBV2; no clear D. CDR1 SNHLY and CDR2 FYNNEI come from the germline V gene. V was cut by 8 bases and J by 0 bases, with 7 bases left in between. The CDR3 contains 12 residues. The CDR3 sequence is CASEQYQETQYF. The CDR3 DNA reads TGTGCCAGCGAACAGTACCAAGAGACCCAGTACTTC.

The rearrangement joins TRBV10-3 to TRBJ1-2; the D gene is possibly TRBD1 (6 bases). The CDR3 is 13 amino acids. Between the trimmed V and J ends, which lost 4 bases and 4 bases, there was a span of 10 bases. The germline gives CDR1 ENHRY, CDR2 SYGVKD. In nucleotides, the CDR3 is TGTGCCATCAGTGCGGAACAGGGCTATGGCTACACCTTC. Translated, it gives CAISAEQGYGYTF.

The chain carries TRBV28 and TRBJ2-3, with TRBD2 identical over 9 bases. This CDR3 contains 21 residues. The J segment lost 0 bases and the V segment lost 6 bases, leaving 22 bases of the junction unmatched. CDR1 is MDHEN and CDR2 is SYDVKM in the germline V gene. The CDR3 nucleotides read TGTGCCAGCAGCCCTCACGCGGGGGGGTCTCTTCCGACGCCTAGCACAGATACGCAGTATTTT. It specifies CASSPHAGGSLPTPSTDTQYF.

This chain links TRBV2 with TRBJ1-2; D is ambiguous. There are 12 residues in the CDR3. V gave up 2 bases and J gave up 2 bases, with 3 bases separating them. Germline V gives CDR1 SNHLY, CDR2 FYNNEI. The CDR3 loop is CASSEQNYGYTF. The CDR3 DNA reads TGTGCCAGCAGTGAACAGAACTATGGCTACACCTTC.

Written as DNA, the CDR3 is TGTGCCAGCAGCAGCGGGGGCCACTTGGAAGTAGATGAGCAGTTCTTC. This codes for CASSSGGHLEVDEQFF. The rearrangement joins TRBV6-6 to TRBJ2-1, with 8 nucleotides matching TRBD2. Per the germline V gene, CDR1 is MNHNY and CDR2 is SVGAGI (reference sequence). This CDR3 region has 16 residues. J gave up 8 bases and V 6 bases, and 15 bases lay outside the gene matches.

The J gene is TRBJ1-4, the V gene TRBV5-4; D ambiguous. The germline gives CDR1 SGHNT, CDR2 YYREEE (reference sequence). This CDR3 spans 17 amino acids. V was pared by 2 bases and J by 3 bases, with 17 bases between. The DNA of the CDR3 is TGTGCCAGCAGCTTTCGGGTCGGCATCACGGCTAATGAAAAACTGTTTTTT. Its translation: CASSFRVGITANEKLFF.

V and J are TRBV30 and TRBJ2-1, with TRBD2 matching over 7 bases. The CDR3 runs 11 residues. V lost 8 bases to trimming and J lost 12 bases; unmatched junction nucleotides: 10. Germline V gene sequence: CDR1 GTSNPN, CDR2 SVGIG (reference sequence). In nucleotides, the CDR3 is TGTGCCATTCAACGGGGGGACCGGCAGTTCTTC. It is translated as CAIQRGDRQFF.

The chain recombines TRBV7-9 with TRBJ2-7; 12 positions match TRBD2. The CDR3 is 17 amino acids. Germline V gene data show CDR1 as SEHNR and CDR2 as FQNEAQ (reference sequence). CDR3 sequence: CSVTGTSGPILSYEQYF. For the CDR3, the DNA is TGTTCCGTCACCGGGACTAGCGGGCCCATCCTATCCTACGAGCAGTACTTC.

V usage is TRBV12-5 and J usage is TRBJ1-5, with D hard to call. V was pared by 7 bases and J by 4 bases, with 17 bases between. The CDR3 is 15 amino acids. Germline lookup yields CDR1 LGHNT and CDR2 FRNRAP. CDR3 residues: CASAPGEGSNQPQHF. In DNA, the CDR3 is TGTGCTAGTGCCCCCGGGGAGGGATCAAATCAGCCCCAGCATTTT.

The CDR3 bases are TGTGCCAGCAGCGGGACAGGGGTTAATGAAAAACTGTTTTTT. Translated: CASSGTGVNEKLFF. This chain joins TRBV5-5 and TRBJ1-4; 10 bases line up with TRBD1. V dropped 4 bases and J dropped 4; count of bases not matched to a gene: 1. CDR3 size: 14 residues. Germline loops: CDR1 SGHKS, CDR2 YYEKEE (reference sequence).

The rearrangement links TRBV5-1 to TRBJ2-5; 8 bases agree with TRBD1. Germline CDR1 SGHRS, CDR2 YFSETQ. Unmatched junction bases numbered 13, after V lost 5 bases and J lost 4 bases. This CDR3 region has 16 residues. This chain's CDR3 is CASRVSQGARLETQYF. The CDR3 DNA is TGCGCCAGCAGGGTCTCGCAGGGGGCGCGATTAGAGACCCAGTACTTC.

The V and J genes are TRBV11-2 and TRBJ1-3, with TRBD1 identical over 8 bases. The CDR3 has 16 amino acids. Germline CDR1 is SGHAT and CDR2 is FQNNGV. J lost 3 bases, V lost 1 base, and 5 bases had no gene match. The CDR3 coding sequence is TGTGCCAGCAGCTTAGTTTACAGGGGGATTGGAAACACCATATATTTT. Amino acids: CASSLVYRGIGNTIYF.

This clone was detected once. CDR3 amino acids: CASSVGAQNMNTEAFF. The CDR3 nucleotides are TGTGCCAGCAGCGTAGGGGCGCAGAACATGAACACTGAAGCTTTCTTT. This sequence joins TRBV9 and TRBJ1-1; no firm D call. The CDR3 length is 16 residues. The germline V gene has CDR1 SGDLS and CDR2 YYNGEE. The V gene lost 0 bases and the J gene lost 0 bases, with 12 bases spanning the gap.

This rearrangement joins TRBV7-2 to TRBJ2-2, with D possibly being TRBD1 (5 bases). The V end lost 1 base, the J end lost 4 bases, and 7 bases lay between the germline ends. Germline CDR1 is SGHTA and CDR2 is FQGNSA. The length of the CDR3 is 14 residues. The CDR3 protein is CASSLEGFTGELFF. CDR3 DNA: TGTGCCAGCAGCTTAGAGGGGTTCACCGGGGAGCTGTTTTTT. Supplemented by reference TRBV7-2 and TRBJ2-2, the full variable domain reads GAGVSQSPSNKVTEKGKDVELRCDPISGHTALYWYRQSLGQGLEFLIYFQGNSAPDKSGLPSDRFSAERTGGSVSTLTIQRTQQEDSAVYLCASSLEGFTGELFFGEGSRLTVL.

The chain joins TRBV11-2 to TRBJ2-1, with 9 bases aligning to TRBD1. Germline assignment: CDR1 SGHAT and CDR2 FQNNGV. The CDR3 length is 16 residues. V lost 4 bases to trimming and J lost 8 bases; unmatched junction nucleotides: 12. The CDR3 sequence: CASSYTWDREFDEQFF. CDR3 nucleotide sequence: TGTGCCAGCAGCTACACCTGGGACAGGGAGTTCGATGAGCAGTTCTTC.

This rearrangement joins TRBV19 to TRBJ1-5, with D unclear. CDR1 is LNHDA, CDR2 SQIVND, per germline (reference sequence). The CDR3 runs 16 residues. V shed 1 base and J shed 6 bases, with 16 bases lying between them. The CDR3 sequence is CASSIVKSSIGQPQHF. CDR3 sequence (DNA): TGTGCCAGTAGTATAGTAAAGTCCTCAATCGGTCAGCCCCAGCATTTT.

The V gene is TRBV2, the J gene TRBJ2-1; 9 bases fit TRBD2. Trimming removed 6 bases from V and 2 bases from J; junction bases left unmatched: 2. Germline V gene sequence: CDR1 SNHLY, CDR2 FYNNEI. The CDR3 covers 14 residues. The CDR3 nucleotides are TGTGCCAGCAGGGTAGCGGGGGCCTACAATGAGCAGTTCTTC. Translated, it gives CASRVAGAYNEQFF.

The rearrangement links TRBV4-2 to TRBJ2-6, with a tentative D call TRBD1 (5 bases). The V gene's germline CDR1 is LGHNA and CDR2 YNFKEQ. The CDR3 has 16 amino acids. Trimming stripped 1 base from V and 4 bases from J, with 11 bases between. Here the CDR3 reads CASSQGQGVGANVLTF. The CDR3 nucleotides read TGTGCCAGCAGCCAAGGACAAGGGGTCGGGGCCAACGTCCTGACTTTC.

The J gene is TRBJ2-3, the V gene TRBV19, with TRBD2 matching over 11 bases. This CDR3 is built from 17 residues. The J segment lost 1 base and the V segment lost 6 bases, leaving 9 bases of the junction unmatched. Germline assignment: CDR1 LNHDA and CDR2 SQIVND (reference sequence). The CDR3 DNA follows: TGTGCCAGTAGCTTGGACCTAGCGGGGGGTGGCACAGATACGCAGTATTTT. It is translated as CASSLDLAGGGTDTQYF.

The chain couples TRBV5-4 to TRBJ2-3; 11 nucleotides match TRBD2. V lost 4 bases and J lost 4; bases outside the gene matches: 8. Germline CDR1 reads SGHNT; CDR2 reads YYREEE (reference sequence). This CDR3 comprises 16 residues. The CDR3 spells CASSQLVAGGADTQYF. The CDR3 region has the DNA TGTGCCAGCAGCCAACTGGTAGCGGGAGGGGCAGATACGCAGTATTTT.

The chain employs TRBV30 and TRBJ2-1; TRBD2 might be the D (6 bases). CDR3 length: 13 amino acids. V lost 5 bases, J lost 8 bases, and 16 bases lay in between. Germline CDR1 reads GTSNPN; CDR2 reads SVGIG (reference sequence). CDR3 protein: CAWGAGGVHEQFF. CDR3 DNA: TGTGCCTGGGGGGCGGGCGGGGTACATGAGCAGTTCTTC.

This clone was counted between two and nine times. The rearrangement links TRBV6-5 to TRBJ1-5, with 8 bases lining up with TRBD1. This CDR3 comprises 15 residues. Trimming at V came to 0 bases and at J to 5 bases, leaving 3 bases not matched to a gene. The V gene's germline CDR1 is MNHEY and CDR2 SVGAGI. This CDR3 is CASSYSRTGHQPQHF. In nucleotides, the CDR3 is TGTGCCAGCAGTTACTCCCGGACAGGGCATCAGCCCCAGCATTTT.

The rearrangement links TRBV28 to TRBJ2-7; 7 bases line up with TRBD1. V was pared by 5 bases and J by 0 bases, with 4 bases of the junction left unmatched. Germline values: CDR1 MDHEN, CDR2 SYDVKM. The CDR3 consists of 14 residues. The CDR3 DNA is TGTGCCAGCAGTGACCGGGACAGCTCCTACGAGCAGTACGTC. It translates to CASSDRDSSYEQYV.

In this sample, this clone turned up once. The chain links TRBV27 to TRBJ1-2; perhaps TRBD1 as D (6 bases). The CDR3 is made up of 13 amino acids. V shed 3 bases and J shed 3 bases, with 8 bases lying between them. CDR1 and CDR2 (germline): MNHEY, SMNVEV (reference sequence). CDR3 in amino acids: CASSFRGHYGYTF. The CDR3 DNA sequence: TGTGCCAGCAGTTTCAGGGGTCACTATGGCTACACCTTC.